This note documents a single TCR beta chain sequence. The antigen is not known. Only patients with CD8+CD57+ cell expansion on flow cytometry were chosen for sequencing. Sampling of blood occurred while the patients had still received no therapy. These data come from a study of CD8+CD57+ T cells in acquired aplastic anemia. Study in general: CD4+ and CD8+ cells, once sorted, gave DNA averaging approximately 3.4 ug. Study conclusions and caveats: Patients were compared with controls for CD8+ Simpson's diversity, and no significant difference emerged. Found in both controls and patients were fewer than 35 CD8+ CDR3 sequences.

Genomic DNA, serving as template, underwent TCR beta VDJ and CDR3 profiling. One entry per CDR3 protein, called by TCRdb with MiXCR from the reads. The sample has around 290,000 distinct CDR3 sequences; about three fifths are singletons. This TCR was sampled from a human donor with aplastic anemia. The sequenced material came from sorted CD4+, CD8+, or CD8+CD57+ T cells (not recorded which) from PBMCs.

The CDR3 region is CSARHDYRGGGYTF. The CDR3 DNA reads as TGCAGTGCTAGACATGACTACAGGGGAGGTGGCTACACCTTC. The V call is TRBV20-1, the J call TRBJ1-2; 7 bases fit TRBD1. V shed 2 bases and J 7 bases; nucleotides not matched to a gene: 10. Germline V gene sequence: CDR1 DFQATT, CDR2 SNEGSKA (reference sequence). CDR3 length: 14 residues.